This entry concerns a single TCR beta chain. No antigen is known for it. Runs used v3.0 of the immunoSEQ assay and were done at survey level. Data came from immunoSEQ multiplex PCR; TCRdb stores just in-frame clones and leaves some out. This table holds 18,000 or so clones, 75% to 90% found once. In the United States, treatment was given to all participants with HIV. The CDR3 runs to 15 residues. V was trimmed by 7 bases and J by 4 bases, leaving 17 bases between them. Germline-derived CDR1 and CDR2 are MNHNS and SASEGT. This sample is part of a study of long-term antiretroviral therapy in people with HIV. Study-level findings and limits: Controls exceeded HIV repertoires in CDR3 length range. Blood obtained between 2004 and 2017 may reflect older ART regimens.

This TCR derives from a man aged 45 to 65 with HIV. This specimen was unsorted PBMCs, taken 4.2 years after starting antiretroviral therapy. V and J are TRBV6-1 and TRBJ1-3; unclear D gene. The CDR3 region is CASKSPFDGGNTIYF. The DNA of the CDR3 is TGTGCCAGCAAATCTCCTTTTGATGGGGGAAACACCATATATTTT.